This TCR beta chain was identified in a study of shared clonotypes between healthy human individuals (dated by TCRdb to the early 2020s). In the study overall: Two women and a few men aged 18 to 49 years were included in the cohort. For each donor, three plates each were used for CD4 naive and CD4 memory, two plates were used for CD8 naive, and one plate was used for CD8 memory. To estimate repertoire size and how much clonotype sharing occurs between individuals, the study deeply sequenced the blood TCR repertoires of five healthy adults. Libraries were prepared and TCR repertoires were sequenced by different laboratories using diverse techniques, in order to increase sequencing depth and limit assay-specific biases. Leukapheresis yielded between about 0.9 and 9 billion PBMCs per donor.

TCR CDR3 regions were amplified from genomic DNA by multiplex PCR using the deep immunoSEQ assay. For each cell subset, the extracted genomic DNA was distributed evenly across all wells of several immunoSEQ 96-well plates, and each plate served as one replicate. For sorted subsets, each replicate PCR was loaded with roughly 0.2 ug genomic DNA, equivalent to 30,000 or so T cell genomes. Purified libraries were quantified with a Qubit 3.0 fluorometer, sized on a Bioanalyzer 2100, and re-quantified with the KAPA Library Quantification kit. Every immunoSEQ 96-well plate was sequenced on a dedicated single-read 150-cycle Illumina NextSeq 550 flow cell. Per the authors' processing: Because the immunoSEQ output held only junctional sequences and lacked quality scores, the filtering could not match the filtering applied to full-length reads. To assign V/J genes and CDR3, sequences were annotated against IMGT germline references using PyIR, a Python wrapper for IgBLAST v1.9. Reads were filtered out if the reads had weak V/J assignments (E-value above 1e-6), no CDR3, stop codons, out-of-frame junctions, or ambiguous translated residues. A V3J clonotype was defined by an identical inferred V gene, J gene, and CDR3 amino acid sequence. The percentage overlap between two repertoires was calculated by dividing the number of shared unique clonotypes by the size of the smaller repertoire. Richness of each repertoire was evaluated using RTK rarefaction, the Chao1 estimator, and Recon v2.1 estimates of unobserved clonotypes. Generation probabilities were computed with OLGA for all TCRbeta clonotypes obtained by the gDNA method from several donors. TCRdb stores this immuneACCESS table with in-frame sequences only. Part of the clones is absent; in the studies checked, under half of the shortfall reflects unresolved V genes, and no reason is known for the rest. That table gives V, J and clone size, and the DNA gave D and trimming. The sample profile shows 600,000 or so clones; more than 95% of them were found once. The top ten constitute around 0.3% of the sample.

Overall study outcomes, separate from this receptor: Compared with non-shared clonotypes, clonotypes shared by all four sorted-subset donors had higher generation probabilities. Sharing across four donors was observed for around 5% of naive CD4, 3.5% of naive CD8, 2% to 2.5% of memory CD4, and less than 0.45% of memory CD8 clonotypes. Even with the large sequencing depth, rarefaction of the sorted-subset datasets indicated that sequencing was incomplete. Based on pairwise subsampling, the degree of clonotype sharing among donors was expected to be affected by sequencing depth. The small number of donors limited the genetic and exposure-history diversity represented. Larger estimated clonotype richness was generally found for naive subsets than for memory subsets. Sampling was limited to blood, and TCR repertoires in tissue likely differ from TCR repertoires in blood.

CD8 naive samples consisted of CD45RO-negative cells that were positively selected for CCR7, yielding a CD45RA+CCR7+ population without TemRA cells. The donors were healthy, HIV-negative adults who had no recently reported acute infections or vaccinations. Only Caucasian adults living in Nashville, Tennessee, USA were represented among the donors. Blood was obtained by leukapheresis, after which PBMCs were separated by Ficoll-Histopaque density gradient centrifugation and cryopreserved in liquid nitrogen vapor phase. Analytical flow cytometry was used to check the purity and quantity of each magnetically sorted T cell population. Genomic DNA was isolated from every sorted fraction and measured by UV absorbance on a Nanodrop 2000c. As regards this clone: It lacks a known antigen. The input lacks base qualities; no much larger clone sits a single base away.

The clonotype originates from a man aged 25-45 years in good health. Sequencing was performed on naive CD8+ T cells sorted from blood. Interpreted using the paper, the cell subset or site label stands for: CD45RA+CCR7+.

The CDR3 reads as follows: CASRRDYEQYF. The sequenced DNA: TGTGCCAGCAGACGTGACTACGAGCAGTACTTC. The rearrangement joined TRBV5-4 to TRBJ2-7, with no D gene named confidently. From the germline V gene (reference sequence), CDR1 is SGHNT and CDR2 is YYREEE. V gives up 5 bases and J gives up 3 bases, and the segment between their germline ends measures 6 bases. CDR3 length: 11 amino acids, cysteine to phenylalanine. Only the CDR3 DNA is retained, 33 bases long and in frame from the first base.